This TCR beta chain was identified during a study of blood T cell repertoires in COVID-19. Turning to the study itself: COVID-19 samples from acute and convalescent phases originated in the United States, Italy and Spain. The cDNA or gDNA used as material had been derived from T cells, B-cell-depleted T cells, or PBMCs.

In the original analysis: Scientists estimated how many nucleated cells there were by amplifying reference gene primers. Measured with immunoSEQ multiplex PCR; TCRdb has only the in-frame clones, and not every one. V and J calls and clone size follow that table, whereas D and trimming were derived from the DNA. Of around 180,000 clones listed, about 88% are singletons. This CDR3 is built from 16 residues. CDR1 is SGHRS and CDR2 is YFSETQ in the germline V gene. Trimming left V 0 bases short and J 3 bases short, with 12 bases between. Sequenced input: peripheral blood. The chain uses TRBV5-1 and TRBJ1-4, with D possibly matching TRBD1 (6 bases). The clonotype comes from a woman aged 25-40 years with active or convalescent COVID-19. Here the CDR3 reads CASSLEQGRANEKLFF. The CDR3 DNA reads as TGCGCCAGCAGCTTGGAGCAGGGGAGGGCTAATGAAAAACTGTTTTTT.